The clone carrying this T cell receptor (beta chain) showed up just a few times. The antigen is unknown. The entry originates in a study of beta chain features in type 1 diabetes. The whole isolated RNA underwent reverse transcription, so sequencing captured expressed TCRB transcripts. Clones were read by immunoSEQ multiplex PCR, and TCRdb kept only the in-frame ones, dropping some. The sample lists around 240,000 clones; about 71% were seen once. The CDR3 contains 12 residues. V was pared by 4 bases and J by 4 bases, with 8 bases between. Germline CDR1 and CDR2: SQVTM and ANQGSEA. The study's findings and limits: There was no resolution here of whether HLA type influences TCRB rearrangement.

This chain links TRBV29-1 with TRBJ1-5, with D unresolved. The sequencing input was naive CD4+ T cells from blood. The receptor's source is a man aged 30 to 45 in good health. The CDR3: CSVAGVNQPQHF. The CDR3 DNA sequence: TGCAGCGTTGCCGGGGTGAATCAGCCCCAGCATTTT.